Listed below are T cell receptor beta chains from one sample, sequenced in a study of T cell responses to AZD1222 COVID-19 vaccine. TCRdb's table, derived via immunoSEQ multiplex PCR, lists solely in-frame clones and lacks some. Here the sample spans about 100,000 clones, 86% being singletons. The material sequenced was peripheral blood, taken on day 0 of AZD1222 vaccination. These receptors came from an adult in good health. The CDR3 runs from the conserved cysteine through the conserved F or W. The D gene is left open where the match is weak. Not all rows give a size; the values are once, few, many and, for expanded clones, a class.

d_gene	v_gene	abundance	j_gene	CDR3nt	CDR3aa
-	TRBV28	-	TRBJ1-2	TGTGCCAGCAGTTTGACAGGTATCGGCTACACCTTC	CASSLTGIGYTF
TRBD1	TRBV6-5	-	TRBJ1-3	TGTGCCAGCCGGGACAGTTGGCCCTCTGGAAACACCATATATTTT	CASRDSWPSGNTIYF
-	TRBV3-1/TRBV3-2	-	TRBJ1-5	TGTGCCAGCAGCCAGGGCCCAGGGAATCAGCCCCAGCATTTT	CASSQGPGNQPQHF
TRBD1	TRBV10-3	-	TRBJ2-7	TGTGCCATCAGCGGCGCCGGGACAGGGGATGGCGAGCAGTACTTC	CAISGAGTGDGEQYF
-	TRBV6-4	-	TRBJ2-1	TGTGCCAGCGCCTCTGTTAGGGGGAGCTCCTACAATGAGCAGTTCTTC	CASASVRGSSYNEQFF
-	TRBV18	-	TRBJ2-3	TGTGCCAGCTCACCCCAAGGGACACCCAGCACAGATACGCAGTATTTT	CASSPQGTPSTDTQYF
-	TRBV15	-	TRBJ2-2	TGTGCCACCAGCAGCTATGACAGCAACACCGGGGAGCTGTTTTTT	CATSSYDSNTGELFF
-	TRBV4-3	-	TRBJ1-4	TGCGCCAGCAGCCAAGCGAACAGGGCTAATGAAAAACTGTTTTTT	CASSQANRANEKLFF
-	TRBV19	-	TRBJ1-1	TGTGCCAGTAGTATAGATCGCGGGAAAGCTTTCTTT	CASSIDRGKAFF
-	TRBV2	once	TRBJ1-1	TGTGCCAGCAGTGAAAGAGGACAGTTGAACACTGAAGCTTTCTTT	CASSERGQLNTEAFF
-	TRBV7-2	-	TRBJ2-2	TGTGCCAGCAGCTCCCTTCGTACGGACACGACCGGGGAGCTGTTTTTT	CASSSLRTDTTGELFF
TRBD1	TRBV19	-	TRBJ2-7	TGTGCCAGTAGTACCCAAGACAGGGGCGATTCCTACGAGCAGTACTTC	CASSTQDRGDSYEQYF
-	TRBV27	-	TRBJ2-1	TGTGCCAGCAGTTTAGGGTATAGCGTACTGGGGAATGAGCAGTTCTTC	CASSLGYSVLGNEQFF
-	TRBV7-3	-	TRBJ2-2	TGTGCCAGCAGCCTACACACCGGGGAGCTGTTTTTT	CASSLHTGELFF
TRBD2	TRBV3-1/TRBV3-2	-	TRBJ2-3	TGTGCCAGCAGCCGGTTCAGGGCGGGGGGGCGCACAGATACGCAGTATTTT	CASSRFRAGGRTDTQYF
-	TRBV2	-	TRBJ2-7	TGTGCCAGCACCGTGGGGAGGACCTACGAGCAGTACTTC	CASTVGRTYEQYF
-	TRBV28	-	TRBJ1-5	TGTGCCAGCAGCCCACCAGGGGTAAATCAGCCCCAGCATTTT	CASSPPGVNQPQHF
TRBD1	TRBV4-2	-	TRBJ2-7	TGTGCCAGCAGCCAGGGGACAGGGGATGAGTACGAGCAGTACTTC	CASSQGTGDEYEQYF
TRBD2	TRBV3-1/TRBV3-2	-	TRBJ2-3	TGTGCCAGCAGCCAAGTAGCGGGAGTCACAGATACGCAGTATTTT	CASSQVAGVTDTQYF
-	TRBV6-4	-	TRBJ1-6	TGTGCCAGCAGTGAGACGGGGATGAATTCACCCCTCCACTTT	CASSETGMNSPLHF
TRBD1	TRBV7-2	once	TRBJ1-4	TGTGCCAGCAGCCGGGACAGTTTGCCGGCGACTAATGAAAAACTGTTTTTT	CASSRDSLPATNEKLFF
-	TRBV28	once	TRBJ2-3	TGTGCCAGCAGTTTCAGGGGGGATGGCGCAGATACGCAGTATTTT	CASSFRGDGADTQYF
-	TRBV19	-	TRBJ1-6	TGTGCCAGTAGTGCCTCCGAGGGACCCCTCCACTTT	CASSASEGPLHF
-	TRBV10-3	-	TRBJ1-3	TGTGCCATCAGTGAAGGAGTCCCCTCTGGAAACACCATATATTTT	CAISEGVPSGNTIYF
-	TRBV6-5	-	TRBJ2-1	TGTGCCAGCAGTTTAGAGCTGGGAGCGCAGTTCTTC	CASSLELGAQFF
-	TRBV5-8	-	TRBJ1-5	TGTGCCAGCAGCTTGGTAAGGGTTAGCAATCAGCCCCAGCATTTT	CASSLVRVSNQPQHF
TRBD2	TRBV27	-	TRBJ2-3	TGTGCCAGCTGGCTAGCGGGGCGGGGCACAGATACGCAGTATTTT	CASWLAGRGTDTQYF
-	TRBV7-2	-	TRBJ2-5	TGTGCCAGCAGCCCGGAGGAGCGGTTACAAGAGACCCAGTACTTC	CASSPEERLQETQYF
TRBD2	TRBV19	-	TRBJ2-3	TGTGCCAGTCGATTAGCGGGAGTCGGAGATACGCAGTATTTT	CASRLAGVGDTQYF
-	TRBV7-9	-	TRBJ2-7	TGTGCCAGCAGCTTAGGAGTGGGACCCTACGAGCAGTACTTC	CASSLGVGPYEQYF
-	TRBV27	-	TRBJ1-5	TGTGCCAGCAGTTTGCGACGGGAGGGGAACAATCAGCCCCAGCATTTT	CASSLRREGNNQPQHF
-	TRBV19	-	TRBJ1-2	TGTGCCATAAGGAGCAGGAACTATGGCTACACCTTC	CAIRSRNYGYTF
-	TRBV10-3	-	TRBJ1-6	TGTGCCACCAAAAGGGGGTTAGGTAATTCACCCCTCCACTTT	CATKRGLGNSPLHF
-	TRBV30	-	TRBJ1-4	TGTGCCTGGAGTGTACACGGTGAAAAACTGTTTTTT	CAWSVHGEKLFF
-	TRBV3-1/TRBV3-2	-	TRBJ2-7	TGTGCCAGCAGCCCCTCCGGGCAGGGCAGACACGAGCAGTACTTC	CASSPSGQGRHEQYF
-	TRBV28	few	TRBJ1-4	TGTGCCAGCAGTCAAATGGCTAGACTGAGGGAAAAACTGTTTTTT	CASSQMARLREKLFF
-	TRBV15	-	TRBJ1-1	TGTGCCACCAGCAGAGACAGGGCTGAAGCTTTCTTT	CATSRDRAEAFF
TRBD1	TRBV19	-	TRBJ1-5	TGTGCCAGTAGTGGGACAGGGAATGAGCCCCAGCATTTT	CASSGTGNEPQHF
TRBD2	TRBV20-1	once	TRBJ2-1	TGCAGTGGAGCGGGACGAAATGAGCAGTTCTTC	CSGAGRNEQFF
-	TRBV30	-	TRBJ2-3	TGTGCCTGGAGTAGTAGGGGAGCAGATACGCAGTATTTT	CAWSSRGADTQYF
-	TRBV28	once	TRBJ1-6	TGTGCCAGCAGTTTACCGGGGGCGCGTTCACCCCTCCACTTT	CASSLPGARSPLHF
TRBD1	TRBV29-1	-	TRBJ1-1	TGCAGCGTTGACAGGGGGGGGATGAACACTGAAGCTTTCTTT	CSVDRGGMNTEAFF
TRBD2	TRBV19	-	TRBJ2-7	TGTGCCAGTAGTATTTGGCCTAGCGGACCCTACGAGCAGTACTTC	CASSIWPSGPYEQYF
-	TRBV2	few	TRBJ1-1	TGTGCCAGCAGTGTTTTCAGGGGTGACACTGAAGCTTTCTTT	CASSVFRGDTEAFF
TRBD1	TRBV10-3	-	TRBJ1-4	TGTGCCATCAGTGACCGGGACAGGGATGAAAAACTGTTTTTT	CAISDRDRDEKLFF
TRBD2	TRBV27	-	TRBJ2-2	TGTGCCAGCAGTTTAAAGTACCTAGCGGGCCTCACCGGGGAGCTGTTTTTT	CASSLKYLAGLTGELFF
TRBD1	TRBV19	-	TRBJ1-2	TGTGCCAGTAGTCCGCGGACAGGGGGCCGCTATGGCTACACCTTC	CASSPRTGGRYGYTF
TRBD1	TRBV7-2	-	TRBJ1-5	TGTGCCAGCAGCGGACAGGGAGGAAACAATCAGCCCCAGCATTTT	CASSGQGGNNQPQHF
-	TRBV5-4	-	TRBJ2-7	TGTGCCAGCAGCGACACACGCCGTAGCTCCTACGAGCAGTACTTC	CASSDTRRSSYEQYF
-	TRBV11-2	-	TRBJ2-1	TGTGCCAGCAGCTTAATCTCCCGCCTAGCGAGGTACAATGAGCAGTTCTTC	CASSLISRLARYNEQFF
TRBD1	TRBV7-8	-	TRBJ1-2	TGTGCCAGCAGCTTAAACTATGACAGGGCTGGCTATGGCTACACCTTC	CASSLNYDRAGYGYTF
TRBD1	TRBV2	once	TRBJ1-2	TGTGCCAGCAGTGGTACAGGGGGCCCAGCTAACTATGGCTACACCTTC	CASSGTGGPANYGYTF
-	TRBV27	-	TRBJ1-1	TGTGCCAGCAGTTTACAGGGCAGTCAGGAAGAAGCTTTCTTT	CASSLQGSQEEAFF
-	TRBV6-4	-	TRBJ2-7	TGTGCCAGCAGTGACAACCCCATGATGCGGGAACAATACGAGCAGTACTTC	CASSDNPMMREQYEQYF
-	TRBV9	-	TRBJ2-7	TGTGCCAGCACCCCAAGGGGAGGAACTCCCAGCGAGCAGTACTTC	CASTPRGGTPSEQYF
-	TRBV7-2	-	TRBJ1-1	TGTGCCAGCAGCTTAGTAGGATCTAACACTGAAGCTTTCTTT	CASSLVGSNTEAFF
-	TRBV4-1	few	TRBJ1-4	TGCGCCAGCAGCCAAGATCGAAGATTCGGGGGTATTAATGAAAAACTGTTTTTT	CASSQDRRFGGINEKLFF
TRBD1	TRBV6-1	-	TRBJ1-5	TGTGCCAGCAGTGAAGTCGAGACAGGGGACCATCAGCCCCAGCATTTT	CASSEVETGDHQPQHF
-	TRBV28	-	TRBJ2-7	TGTGCCAGCAGTCGGACGGGCGGGTATTCCTACGAGCAGTACTTC	CASSRTGGYSYEQYF
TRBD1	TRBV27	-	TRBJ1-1	TGTGCCAGCAGTTGGACAGGGCTGAACACTGAAGCTTTCTTT	CASSWTGLNTEAFF